The 26 T cell receptor beta chains below come from one sample, sequenced in a study of shared clonotypes between healthy human individuals. Naive CD8 cells, CD45RO-negative and positively selected for CCR7, excluded terminally differentiated effector memory CD45RA+ cells. Sequenced by immunoSEQ multiplex PCR; TCRdb stores in-frame clones only, minus some. The table shows roughly 650,000 clones, with 95% to 96% occurring only once. Sequenced input: naive CD8+ T cells sorted from blood. The receptors shown here come from a young woman in good health.

The rearrangement joins TRBV7-8 to TRBJ2-7, with 13 bases identical to TRBD2. CDR1 and CDR2 (germline): SGHVS, FQNEAQ. This CDR3 contains 17 residues. V gave up 3 bases and J gave up 5 bases; unmatched junction bases: 10. CDR3 loop: CASSFGRLAGGAHEQYF. The CDR3 DNA sequence: TGTGCCAGCAGCTTCGGACGACTAGCGGGAGGTGCCCACGAGCAGTACTTC.

The chain couples TRBV6-5 to TRBJ2-7; 7 bases line up with TRBD2. CDR3 length: 13 residues. V lost 10 bases, J lost 7 bases, and 13 bases stayed unmatched. Germline CDR1 is MNHEY and CDR2 is SVGAGI. CDR3 protein: CATYAGELGEQYF. CDR3 in DNA: TGTGCCACTTATGCGGGGGAGTTGGGGGAGCAGTACTTC.

The rearrangement joins TRBV15 to TRBJ2-7; a weak D match, TRBD1 (6 bases). V lost 1 base to trimming and J lost 0 bases, with 16 bases between them. Germline V gene data show CDR1 as LNHNV and CDR2 as YYDKDF (reference sequence). CDR3 length: 17 amino acids. The CDR3 region is CATSRGDIVSSSYEQYF. The CDR3 nucleotides are TGTGCCACCAGCAGAGGGGACATCGTGAGCAGCTCCTACGAGCAGTACTTC.

CDR3 bases: TGCGCCAGCAGCCCGCATCCGCGGGCGAACACTGAAGCTTTCTTT. Translating gives CASSPHPRANTEAFF. This chain connects TRBV4-1 to TRBJ1-1; D is ambiguous. Germline V gives CDR1 MGHRA, CDR2 YSYEKL. This CDR3 has 15 residues. V shed 4 bases and J shed 1 base, with 13 bases lying between them.

The chain combines TRBV7-2 with TRBJ2-7; a weak D match, TRBD2 (6 bases). Per the germline V gene, CDR1 is SGHTA and CDR2 is FQGNSA. The CDR3 totals 16 residues. V lost 1 base, J lost 0 bases, and 13 bases lay in between. In DNA form, the CDR3 reads TGTGCCAGCAGCTTAGGGCGCGGGATGAGCTCCTACGAGCAGTACTTC. This codes for CASSLGRGMSSYEQYF.

This chain links TRBV2 with TRBJ2-7; D perhaps matches TRBD2 (5 bases). Trimming stripped 6 bases from V and 7 bases from J, with 13 bases between. Germline V gene sequence: CDR1 SNHLY, CDR2 FYNNEI. This CDR3 spans 12 amino acids. The CDR3 coding sequence is TGTGCCAGCAGGGGAGTTTCGGGGGAGCAGTACTTC. Encoded protein: CASRGVSGEQYF.

The chain carries TRBV9 and TRBJ2-3; 14 nucleotides line up with TRBD2. Germline V gives CDR1 SGDLS, CDR2 YYNGEE. Unmatched junction bases numbered 10, after V lost 4 bases and J lost 3 bases. The CDR3 runs 18 residues. The CDR3 is CASSPGLAGVGATDTQYF. The DNA for the CDR3 is TGTGCCAGCAGCCCGGGACTAGCGGGAGTTGGCGCAACAGATACGCAGTATTTT.

The chain combines TRBV2 with TRBJ1-4; D gene ambiguous. Between the trimmed V and J ends, which lost 0 bases and 5 bases, there was a span of 13 bases. Germline values: CDR1 SNHLY, CDR2 FYNNEI. The CDR3 is 16 residues long. CDR3 in amino acids: CASSEARRTVNEKLFF. DNA of the CDR3: TGTGCCAGCAGTGAAGCACGGAGGACCGTGAATGAAAAACTGTTTTTT.

V usage is TRBV9 and J usage is TRBJ2-2; D is unclear. Germline CDR1 SGDLS, CDR2 YYNGEE. The CDR3 length is 15 residues. The V end lost 0 bases, the J end lost 0 bases, and 6 bases lay between the germline ends. The chain's CDR3 is CASSVGRTNTGELFF. Written as DNA, the CDR3 is TGTGCCAGCAGCGTAGGACGGACGAACACCGGGGAGCTGTTTTTT. The complete variable domain, with remaining parts taken from reference TRBV9 and TRBJ2-2, reads DSGVTQTPKHLITATGQRVTLRCSPRSGDLSVYWYQQSLDQGLQFLIQYYNGEERAKGNILERFSAQQFPDLHSELNLSSLELGDSALYFCASSVGRTNTGELFFGEGSRLTVL.

The rearrangement links TRBV10-3 to TRBJ2-3; no clear D gene. The V gene's germline CDR1 is ENHRY and CDR2 SYGVKD. The CDR3 consists of 9 residues. Trimming took off 6 bases at V and 9 bases at J, with 4 bases between the two ends. CDR3 loop: CAIRGTQYF. The DNA for the CDR3 is TGTGCCATCAGGGGGACGCAGTATTTT.

CDR3 sequence (DNA): TGTGCCTGGAGCGCGGGACTAGCGCTGAATGAGCAGTTCTTC. Amino acids: CAWSAGLALNEQFF. The chain links TRBV30 to TRBJ2-1, with 10 positions matching TRBD2. V gave up 3 bases and J gave up 7 bases; unmatched junction bases: 6. Per germline, CDR1 GTSNPN and CDR2 SVGIG (reference sequence). The CDR3 sequence is 14 residues long.

The J gene is TRBJ2-5, the V gene TRBV7-2; D gene ambiguous. The J call may be incorrect, as the DNA end agrees better with TRBJ2-7. From germline, CDR1 is SGHTA and CDR2 FQGNSA. CDR3 length: 14 residues. The CDR3 sequence is CASSLGSASYEQYF. The CDR3 DNA sequence: TGTGCCAGCAGCTTAGGATCAGCTTCCTACGAGCAGTACTTC.

The J gene is TRBJ1-5, the V gene TRBV21-1; the D call TRBD1 from the table was never checked on the DNA. TRBV21-1 is a recognized pseudogene. The CDR3 is made up of 16 amino acids. CDR3 loop: CASSKGGSGWNQPQHF. As DNA, the CDR3 is TGTGCCAGCAGCAAAGGGGGTTCAGGGTGGAATCAGCCCCAGCATTTT.

This clone has just a few counts. V usage is TRBV4-1 and J usage is TRBJ1-1; 8 nucleotides line up with TRBD1. The junction had 3 bases not matched to a gene; V was cut back by 6 bases and J by 3 bases. This CDR3 is 13 amino acids long. Germline assignment: CDR1 MGHRA and CDR2 YSYEKL. CDR3 protein: CASRQTGDTEAFF. DNA of the CDR3: TGCGCCAGCAGACAGACAGGGGACACTGAAGCTTTCTTT.

Comment on this clone: This likely comes from a read error, as the CDR3 has no conserved phenylalanine or tryptophan at its end. The DNA is omitted, as the CDR3 cannot be located on it reliably, and the CDR3 follows TCRdb's listing. The chain combines TRBV29-1 with TRBJ2-7. The CDR3 spans 9 residues, counting both ends. The germline gives CDR1 SQVTM, CDR2 ANQGSEA. The chain's CDR3 is CSVVPPSHG.

The chain uses TRBV4-1 and TRBJ2-1; the D is unclear. Trimming pared 0 bases from V and 7 bases from J, leaving 16 bases between. The CDR3 is 16 amino acids. CDR1 and CDR2 from the germline V gene are MGHRA and YSYEKL. In nucleotides, the CDR3 is TGCGCCAGCAGCCAAGAAGCCCTCCAGCTTGTGAATGAGCAGTTCTTC. It codes for CASSQEALQLVNEQFF.

The V and J genes are TRBV4-2 and TRBJ2-3; 11 bases fit TRBD2. Germline CDR1 LGHNA, CDR2 YNFKEQ. The CDR3 is 16 residues long. V lost 3 bases and J lost 4; bases outside the gene matches: 6. The chain's CDR3 is CASSQTLAGVADTQYF. CDR3 coding DNA: TGTGCCAGCAGCCAGACACTAGCGGGAGTCGCAGATACGCAGTATTTT.

V gene TRBV6-5 combines with J gene TRBJ2-7; 7 positions match TRBD1. The germline gives CDR1 MNHEY, CDR2 SVGAGI. This CDR3 contains 15 residues. V trimming: 0 bases; J trimming: 2 bases; junction bases outside the gene matches: 4. The CDR3 reads CASSYSPGGTYEQYF. The CDR3 DNA is TGTGCCAGCAGTTACTCCCCAGGGGGTACCTACGAGCAGTACTTC.

This clone was recorded only once. The V gene is TRBV29-1, the J gene TRBJ1-1, with D possibly TRBD1 on 6 matching bases. Germline CDR1 and CDR2: SQVTM and ANQGSEA. This CDR3 comprises 13 residues. V was trimmed by 4 bases and J by 0 bases, leaving 9 bases between them. The CDR3 sequence is CSVVDRLNTEAFF. For the CDR3, the DNA is TGCAGCGTTGTGGACAGATTGAACACTGAAGCTTTCTTT.

J is TRBJ2-1 and V is TRBV9, with a tentative D call TRBD2 (5 bases). The CDR3 sequence is 13 residues long. V was clipped by 0 bases and J by 10 bases, with 11 bases between them. Germline CDR1 reads SGDLS; CDR2 reads YYNGEE. The CDR3 coding sequence is TGTGCCAGCAGCGTAGGGGCCGAGGGAGAGCAGTTCTTC. Its protein is CASSVGAEGEQFF.

This chain links TRBV9 with TRBJ2-2; the match to TRBD2 covers 9 bases. Trimming removed 0 bases from V and 6 bases from J; junction bases left unmatched: 15. The CDR3 is made up of 19 amino acids. Germline CDR1 and CDR2: SGDLS and YYNGEE. The CDR3 sequence: CASSVVSSGIRSNAGELFF. The CDR3 nucleotides read TGTGCCAGCAGCGTAGTGTCTAGCGGGATTCGATCCAACGCCGGGGAGCTGTTTTTT.

The chain employs TRBV7-8 and TRBJ2-1; TRBD2 might be the D (6 bases). Germline V gives CDR1 SGHVS, CDR2 FQNEAQ. Between the trimmed V and J ends, which lost 5 bases and 6 bases, there was a span of 11 bases. The CDR3 runs 13 residues. The chain's CDR3 is CASSIIAANEQFF. The CDR3 coding sequence is TGTGCCAGCAGCATCATAGCGGCCAATGAGCAGTTCTTC.

The chain employs TRBV7-8 and TRBJ2-1, with 11 bases identical to TRBD2. This CDR3 region has 15 residues. The V segment lost 5 bases and the J segment 8 bases; nucleotides outside the gene matches: 8. Germline assignment: CDR1 SGHVS and CDR2 FQNEAQ. The CDR3 protein is CASSPGLAGFDEQFF. Here the CDR3 DNA reads TGTGCCAGCAGCCCCGGACTAGCGGGTTTTGATGAGCAGTTCTTC.

The rearrangement links TRBV6-6 to TRBJ2-7; 7 nucleotides agree with TRBD2. The CDR3 is 16 residues long. With 0 bases clipped from V and 4 bases from J, the junction kept 9 bases outside the gene matches. Germline CDR1 MNHNY, CDR2 SVGAGI (reference sequence). CDR3 nucleotide sequence: TGTGCCAGCAGTTACTCCTGGTGGGAGGGCCTTTACGAGCAGTACTTC. Translation gives CASSYSWWEGLYEQYF.

This clone appeared once. The rearrangement joins TRBV28 to TRBJ2-1, with 7 bases lining up with TRBD2. CDR3 length: 16 residues. Germline lookup yields CDR1 MDHEN and CDR2 SYDVKM. The trim removed 5 bases at V and 2 bases at J, leaving 9 bases unmatched. CDR3 DNA: TGTGCCAGCAGTCCATTAGCGGGCAACCCCTACAATGAGCAGTTCTTC. Translation gives CASSPLAGNPYNEQFF.

The genes are TRBV27 and TRBJ2-7; possible D gene TRBD2, 6 bases. The CDR3 has 16 residues. V gave up 0 bases and J gave up 2 bases, with 14 bases separating them. CDR1 and CDR2 from the germline V gene are MNHEY and SMNVEV (reference sequence). The DNA of the CDR3 is TGTGCCAGCAGTTTATCGATGGGGACTTACACCTACGAGCAGTACTTC. It yields the protein CASSLSMGTYTYEQYF.